These T cell receptor beta chains were read from a single sample in a study of T cell responses to AZD1222 COVID-19 vaccine. Assay used: immunoSEQ multiplex PCR; TCRdb lists only in-frame clones, some missing. Counted here are about 150,000 clones, 90% occurring once; the ten biggest clones make up roughly 6.2%. This specimen consisted of peripheral blood, obtained 28 days after the second AZD1222 dose. All receptors come from an adult who received the AZD1222 COVID-19 vaccine. Each CDR3 is given with its conserved first and last residue. D genes are given only for firm matches. Where a row states a size, it is once, few, many or the class of an expanded clone; other rows omit it.

j_gene | v_gene | abundance | d_gene | CDR3aa | CDR3nt
TRBJ1-5 | TRBV28 | . | TRBD1 | CASSSTGGTQPQHF | TGTGCCAGCAGTTCCACAGGGGGCACTCAGCCCCAGCATTTT
TRBJ2-7 | TRBV28 | . | . | CASSSSGQTYEQYF | TGTGCCAGCAGTTCTTCCGGACAGACCTACGAGCAGTACTTC
TRBJ2-4 | TRBV29-1 | few | . | CSVVKSSGLAKNIQYF | TGCAGCGTTGTTAAATCTTCGGGGCTAGCCAAAAACATTCAGTACTTC
TRBJ1-6 | TRBV23-1 | few | . | CASSQDGARDHSPLHF | TGCGCCAGCAGTCAAGATGGGGCACGGGATCATTCACCCCTCCACTTT
TRBJ2-1 | TRBV4-1 | . | TRBD2 | CASSRPTSGAYNEQFF | TGCGCCAGCAGCCGTCCGACTAGCGGGGCGTACAATGAGCAGTTCTTC
TRBJ2-6 | TRBV5-5 | . | . | CASSLGTSSNSGANVLTF | TGTGCCAGCAGCTTGGGTACTAGCAGTAACTCTGGGGCCAACGTCCTGACTTTC
TRBJ1-2 | TRBV28 | . | . | CASSLPGLGGGNYGYTF | TGTGCCAGCAGTTTACCCGGACTGGGGGGGGGTAACTATGGCTACACCTTC
TRBJ1-4 | TRBV2 | . | TRBD1 | CASSEQGGSNEKLFF | TGTGCCAGCAGTGAACAGGGGGGTTCTAATGAAAAACTGTTTTTT
TRBJ2-1 | TRBV10-3 | . | . | CAISESVGEQFF | TGTGCCATCAGTGAGTCTGTGGGCGAGCAGTTCTTC
TRBJ1-2 | TRBV29-1 | . | . | CSVLSGVNYGYTF | TGCAGCGTTCTGTCAGGCGTTAACTATGGCTACACCTTC
TRBJ1-2 | TRBV19 | . | . | CATKQGSWGSYGYTF | TGTGCCACCAAGCAGGGTTCTTGGGGATCCTATGGCTACACCTTC
TRBJ1-3 | TRBV28 | . | TRBD1 | CASRGEGTDRNTIYF | TGTGCCAGCAGGGGAGAGGGGACAGATCGAAACACCATATATTTT
TRBJ1-2 | TRBV5-6 | . | . | CASSPGFWSGYTF | TGTGCCAGCAGCCCCGGGTTCTGGTCCGGCTACACCTTC
TRBJ1-5 | TRBV28 | . | TRBD1 | CASSFPGGFHQPQHF | TGTGCCAGCAGTTTTCCAGGGGGGTTCCATCAGCCCCAGCATTTT
TRBJ2-2 | TRBV11-2 | . | . | CASSPSATGRTGELFF | TGTGCCAGCAGCCCTAGCGCAACGGGGCGTACCGGGGAGCTGTTTTTT
TRBJ1-4 | TRBV7-9 | . | TRBD1 | CASSPGQPNEKLFF | TGTGCCAGCAGCCCGGGACAGCCTAATGAAAAACTGTTTTTT
TRBJ2-2 | TRBV19 | once | . | CASSQEGVATGELFF | TGTGCCAGTAGCCAGGAGGGAGTTGCCACCGGGGAGCTGTTTTTT
TRBJ2-1 | TRBV14 | . | . | CASSQGVIEARGQFF | TGTGCCAGCAGCCAAGGGGTGATAGAGGCTAGGGGGCAGTTCTTC
TRBJ2-1 | TRBV4-1 | . | . | CASSQEFTPYNEQFF | TGCGCCAGCAGCCAAGAATTCACCCCTTACAATGAGCAGTTCTTC
TRBJ1-6 | TRBV19 | few | . | CASTLGGSPLHF | TGTGCCAGTACCCTAGGGGGTTCACCCCTCCACTTT
TRBJ2-3 | TRBV7-6 | . | . | CASSSSGATDTQYF | TGTGCCAGCAGCTCAAGCGGAGCCACAGATACGCAGTATTTT